The 23 T cell receptor beta chains below were found in one sample sequenced in a study of CD8 T cells in Susac syndrome. An input of roughly 0.5 to 1 ug of RNA was subjected to reverse transcription using random hexamers. Each CDR3 protein gets one entry after TCRdb re-called the immunoSEQ multiplex PCR reads with MiXCR. The data show approximately 68,000 distinct CDR3 sequences, with about 95% seen just once and about 0.4% held by the top ten. The material sequenced was CD8+ T cells from PBMCs. These receptor sequences come from a human donor with multiple sclerosis.

The J gene is TRBJ2-5, the V gene TRBV6-5; D is perhaps TRBD1 or TRBD2 (5 bases each). Germline CDR1 and CDR2: MNHEY and SVGAGI. The CDR3 contains 15 residues. Trimming stripped 4 bases from V and 1 base from J, with 13 bases between. The CDR3: CASSCPTRGQETQYF. Written as DNA, the CDR3 is TGTGCCAGCAGTTGCCCCACGAGGGGCCAAGAGACCCAGTACTTC.

This clonotype occurred once. The chain is built from TRBV15 and TRBJ2-5, with D maybe TRBD2 (5 bases). There are 14 residues in the CDR3. CDR1 is LNHNV, CDR2 YYDKDF, per germline (reference sequence). The V end lost 1 base, the J end lost 0 bases, and 6 bases lay between the germline ends. The CDR3 loop reads CATSRGGYQETQYF. CDR3 DNA sequence: TGTGCCACCAGCAGAGGAGGGTACCAAGAGACCCAGTACTTC. The entire variable domain, with the rest obtained from reference TRBV15 and TRBJ2-5, is as follows: DAMVIQNPRYQVTQFGKPVTLSCSQTLNHNVMYWYQQKSSQAPKLLFHYYDKDFNNEADTPDNFQSRRPNTSFCFLDIRSPGLGDTAMYLCATSRGGYQETQYFGPGTRLLVL.

This clonotype has only a few counts. The rearrangement links TRBV4-3 to TRBJ2-7; D perhaps matches TRBD2 (6 bases). The CDR3 covers 14 residues. Between the trimmed V and J ends, which lost 0 bases and 2 bases, there was a span of 8 bases. Germline V gene sequence: CDR1 LGHNA, CDR2 YSLEER. The CDR3 reads CASSQDWGAYEQYF. DNA of the CDR3: TGCGCCAGCAGCCAAGATTGGGGGGCCTACGAGCAGTACTTC.

V is TRBV3-1 and J is TRBJ1-2, with a weak D call TRBD1 (5 bases). The CDR3 spans 15 residues. V shed 1 base and J shed 3 bases, with 12 bases lying between them. Germline CDR1 and CDR2: LGHDT and YNNKEL (reference sequence). CDR3 in DNA: TGTGCCAGCAGCCAAGGGGACCGGCCCCACTATGGCTACACCTTC. Its protein is CASSQGDRPHYGYTF.

This clonotype was observed a handful of times. The chain is built from TRBV7-6 and TRBJ1-1, with D maybe TRBD1 (5 bases). Germline V gene sequence: CDR1 SGHVS, CDR2 FNYEAQ. Trimming removed 6 bases from V and 6 bases from J, with 11 bases in between. The CDR3 has 12 amino acids. The CDR3 reads CASSRGGPEAFF. In nucleotides, the CDR3 is TGTGCCAGCAGTCGCGGGGGACCTGAAGCTTTCTTT. The whole variable domain, remainder taken from reference TRBV7-6 and TRBJ1-1, is GAGVSQSPRYKVTKRGQDVALRCDPISGHVSLYWYRQALGQGPEFLTYFNYEAQQDKSGLPNDRFSAERPEGSISTLTIQRTEQRDSAMYRCASSRGGPEAFFGQGTRLTVV.

This clonotype has just a few counts. V is TRBV3-1 and J is TRBJ1-2, with 9 bases aligning to TRBD1. The junction had 6 bases not matched to a gene; V was cut back by 3 bases and J by 4 bases. Germline V gene data show CDR1 as LGHDT and CDR2 as YNNKEL (reference sequence). This CDR3 is built from 15 residues. The CDR3 reads CASSQNRGLSYGYTF. In nucleotides, the CDR3 is TGTGCCAGCAGCCAGAACAGGGGGCTCAGCTATGGCTACACCTTC.

The chain is built from TRBV30 and TRBJ2-7, with D tentatively TRBD2 (6 bases). V lost 2 bases to trimming and J lost 5 bases, with 25 bases between them. The length of the CDR3 is 17 residues. Germline CDR1 GTSNPN, CDR2 SVGIG (reference sequence). The CDR3 region is CAWSNKLGTDPGNEQYF. CDR3 coding DNA: TGTGCCTGGAGTAATAAACTCGGGACTGACCCAGGGAACGAGCAGTACTTC.

CDR3 in amino acids: CSAGQGGWSEQFF. The CDR3 region has the DNA TGCAGCGCCGGACAGGGCGGGTGGAGTGAGCAGTTCTTC. V usage is TRBV29-1 and J usage is TRBJ2-1; 8 bases line up with TRBD1. The CDR3 is 13 amino acids. V shed 7 bases and J 9 bases; nucleotides not matched to a gene: 11. Germline V gene lookup returns CDR1 SQVTM and CDR2 ANQGSEA.

The rearrangement joins TRBV12-3 or TRBV12-4 to TRBJ2-1; 13 bases fit TRBD2. V lost 5 bases to trimming and J lost 8 bases; unmatched junction nucleotides: 6. CDR3 length equals 15 residues. The CDR3 DNA follows: TGTGCCAGCAGTCCCGGACTAGCGGGAGTCGATGAGCAGTTCTTC. It translates to CASSPGLAGVDEQFF.

CDR3 sequence reads: CASSPGPGWDNQPQHF. The CDR3 coding sequence is TGTGCCAGCAGTCCCGGACCCGGGTGGGACAATCAGCCCCAGCATTTT. The rearrangement uses TRBV12-3 or TRBV12-4 and TRBJ1-5; no firm D call. The CDR3 loop spans 16 amino acids. Trimming cost V 5 bases and J 3 bases, with 17 bases left between them.

J is TRBJ2-1 and V is TRBV9; no clear D. Trimming took 3 bases from V and 4 from J, leaving 8 bases between them. Germline values: CDR1 SGDLS, CDR2 YYNGEE. The CDR3 has 13 amino acids. The chain's CDR3 is CASSGGVYNEQFF. DNA for the CDR3: TGTGCCAGCAGCGGGGGTGTTTACAATGAGCAGTTCTTC.

The chain uses TRBV27 and TRBJ2-4; possible D gene TRBD2, 6 bases. Germline V gene sequence: CDR1 MNHEY, CDR2 SMNVEV (reference sequence). Trimming removed 6 bases from V and 1 base from J, with 10 bases in between. CDR3 size: 14 residues. The CDR3: CASSPTSAKNIQYF. In nucleotides, the CDR3 is TGTGCCAGCAGCCCCACTAGCGCCAAAAACATTCAGTACTTC.

CDR3 in amino acids: CASSYSTRGPNYGYTF. The CDR3 nucleotides read TGTGCCAGCAGTTACTCCACCCGCGGACCGAACTATGGCTACACCTTC. The gene calls are TRBV6-5 and TRBJ1-2; D is ambiguous. The V and J ends lost 0 bases and 2 bases respectively, with 13 bases between them. In germline, CDR1 is MNHEY, CDR2 SVGAGI. There are 16 residues in the CDR3.

The chain couples TRBV4-1 to TRBJ1-3; D is ambiguous. Trimming took 4 bases from V and 0 from J, leaving 7 bases between them. There are 14 residues in the CDR3. Germline CDR1 reads MGHRA; CDR2 reads YSYEKL. The DNA of the CDR3 is TGCGCCAGCAGCCCGCCCGACTCTGGAAACACCATATATTTT. This sequence encodes CASSPPDSGNTIYF.

This clonotype was counted a few times. The chain recombines TRBV27 with TRBJ2-7; 9 bases fit TRBD2. The CDR3 extends over 14 amino acids. V lost 2 bases to trimming and J lost 2 bases; unmatched junction nucleotides: 1. Germline assignment: CDR1 MNHEY and CDR2 SMNVEV (reference sequence). In DNA, the CDR3 is TGTGCCAGCAGTTTAGCGGGAGGGCCCTACGAGCAGTACTTC. It is translated as CASSLAGGPYEQYF.

The chain uses TRBV5-6 and TRBJ1-2; D gene uncertain. This CDR3 has 15 amino acids. V was trimmed by 1 base and J by 5 bases, leaving 15 bases between them. Germline V gene lookup returns CDR1 SGHDT and CDR2 YYEEEE. DNA for the CDR3: TGTGCCAGCAGCTTGACGCACTTACCGTTATATGGCTACACCTTC. Translating it yields CASSLTHLPLYGYTF.

The genes are TRBV27 and TRBJ2-7; D may be TRBD2 (5 bases). The CDR3 totals 16 residues. The germline CDR1 and CDR2 sequences are MNHEY and SMNVEV (reference sequence). V was cut by 3 bases and J by 3 bases, with 18 bases left in between. CDR3 DNA sequence: TGTGCCAGCAGTTTTGCGGGTAGGAAAATGAACTACGAGCAGTACTTC. Protein sequence: CASSFAGRKMNYEQYF.

The V call is TRBV7-9, the J call TRBJ1-1; D gene uncertain. V was clipped by 4 bases and J by 6 bases, with 9 bases between them. CDR3 length equals 12 residues. The germline gives CDR1 SEHNR, CDR2 FQNEAQ (reference sequence). The CDR3: CASSSSGPEAFF. The CDR3 coding sequence is TGTGCCAGCAGCTCCTCGGGTCCTGAAGCTTTCTTT.

This rearrangement joins TRBV19 to TRBJ1-5, with D possibly matching TRBD1 (5 bases). V lost 0 bases, J lost 0 bases, and 15 bases lay in between. The CDR3 has 18 amino acids. Germline CDR1 is LNHDA and CDR2 is SQIVND (reference sequence). CDR3 coding DNA: TGTGCCAGTAGTATAGACAGGGCCGCGTACAATAGCAATCAGCCCCAGCATTTT. Protein product: CASSIDRAAYNSNQPQHF. Using reference TRBV19 and TRBJ1-5 for the parts outside the CDR3, the full variable domain is DGGITQSPKYLFRKEGQNVTLSCEQNLNHDAMYWYRQDPGQGLRLIYYSQIVNDFQKGDIAEGYSVSREKKESFPLTVTSAQKNPTAFYLCASSIDRAAYNSNQPQHFGDGTRLSIL.

Only one count was recorded for this clonotype. The CDR3 nucleotides read TGTGCCAGCAGCAGAACCGGGTTTGAAGCTTTCTTT. This gives the protein CASSRTGFEAFF. V and J are TRBV6-5 and TRBJ1-1; D not resolved. Trimming took off 6 bases at V and 7 bases at J, with 12 bases between the two ends. Germline V gene data show CDR1 as MNHEY and CDR2 as SVGAGI. The CDR3 runs to 12 residues.

In DNA form, the CDR3 reads TGTGCCAGCAGCCGCGGGACAGAGGAGACCCAGTACTTC. It specifies CASSRGTEETQYF. This chain links TRBV7-9 with TRBJ2-5, with D maybe TRBD1 (7 bases). V shed 5 bases and J shed 5 bases, with 12 bases lying between them. Germline V CDR1 and CDR2: SEHNR, FQNEAQ (reference sequence). This CDR3 is 13 amino acids long. Variable domain in full (rest from reference TRBV7-9 and TRBJ2-5): DTGVSQNPRHKITKRGQNVTFRCDPISEHNRLYWYRQTLGQGPEFLTYFQNEAQLEKSRLLSDRFSAERPKGSFSTLEIQRTEQGDSAMYLCASSRGTEETQYFGPGTRLLVL.

The CDR3 region is CASSWGWGDGTEAFF. The CDR3 DNA reads as TGTGCCAGCAGCTGGGGGTGGGGGGATGGAACTGAAGCTTTCTTT. The chain has TRBV5-4 and TRBJ1-1, with D perhaps TRBD1 (5 bases). The CDR3 covers 15 residues. Germline CDR1 reads SGHNT; CDR2 reads YYREEE (reference sequence). Trimming took off 3 bases at V and 5 bases at J, with 17 bases between the two ends.

V and J are TRBV7-2 and TRBJ2-7, with 11 bases identical to TRBD2. The germline V gene encodes CDR1 SGHTA and CDR2 FQGNSA. V was clipped by 4 bases and J by 3 bases; unmatched bases: 5. The CDR3 contains 15 residues. The CDR3 DNA reads TGTGCCAGCAGCTCGACTAGCGGGGTCCTCTACGAGCAGTACTTC. Residues: CASSSTSGVLYEQYF.